This note documents a single TCR beta chain sequence. The data originate from a study of blood T cell repertoires in COVID-19. Study as a whole: The study drew acute and convalescent COVID-19 samples from the United States, Italy and Spain.

The CDR3 consists of 18 residues. In germline, CDR1 is SGHDN, CDR2 FVKESK. V was clipped by 3 bases and J by 3 bases; unmatched bases: 9. Per the study methods: Nucleated cell number was recorded as an estimate derived from reference gene primer amplification. The method was immunoSEQ multiplex PCR; TCRdb's version includes in-frame clones alone and lacks a portion of them. The V and J calls and clone size come from that table; D and trimming were worked out from the DNA. This table holds about 170,000 clones, 88% found once. The sequencing sample was made of peripheral blood. The clonotype comes from a man in his 60s with acute or convalescent COVID-19. V is TRBV14 and J is TRBJ2-6; TRBD1 agrees at 9 bases. The CDR3 protein is CASSHVGQGGLGANVLTF. CDR3 coding DNA: TGTGCCAGCAGCCACGTGGGACAGGGAGGACTTGGGGCCAACGTCCTGACTTTC.